The 8 T cell receptor beta chains given below trace back to one sample, sequenced in a study of response to subunit inactivated influenza vaccine. TCRdb itself ran the RT-PCR reads through MiXCR, one entry per CDR3 protein. The repertoire consists of about 650,000 distinct CDR3 sequences, with 15% to 18% occurring once and the leading ten covering approximately 10%. The sequencing here drew on PBMCs from blood, taken 11 to 12 days after vaccination. These receptors were obtained from a man in his forties or fifties who received an inactivated influenza vaccine.

The sample holds a few counts of this clonotype. The chain couples TRBV29-1 to TRBJ1-2; D unresolved. The CDR3 runs to 14 residues. Between the trimmed V and J ends, which lost 3 bases and 4 bases, there was a span of 15 bases. The germline CDR1 and CDR2 sequences are SQVTM and ANQGSEA. This CDR3 reads CSVDDRAGPYGYTF. The CDR3 nucleotides are TGCAGCGTTGATGATAGGGCAGGCCCCTATGGCTACACCTTC.

This clonotype was picked up a small number of times. This chain links TRBV5-1 with TRBJ2-1, with unresolved D. The ends were cut back, 0 bases at V and 4 bases at J, with 8 bases in the middle. CDR3 length equals 14 residues. The germline gives CDR1 SGHRS, CDR2 YFSETQ. The DNA of the CDR3 is TGCGCCAGCAGCTTGGAGCCAGGTTACAATGAGCAGTTCTTC. This codes for CASSLEPGYNEQFF.

This clonotype was seen repeatedly, ten times or more. This rearrangement joins TRBV7-2 to TRBJ2-1; the match to TRBD2 covers 9 bases. Unmatched junction bases numbered 7, after V lost 1 base and J lost 9 bases. The germline gives CDR1 SGHTA, CDR2 FQGNSA. The CDR3 is made up of 15 amino acids. The CDR3 DNA follows: TGTGCCAGCAGCTTAGAGGCGGGAGGGCCGTTTGAGCAGTTCTTC. Amino acids: CASSLEAGGPFEQFF.

The J gene is TRBJ2-6, the V gene TRBV5-5; TRBD1 aligns across 7 bases. CDR3 length: 16 residues. With V trimmed by 0 bases and J by 2 bases, 2 bases remained unmatched. From germline, CDR1 is SGHKS and CDR2 YYEKEE (reference sequence). The CDR3 bases are TGTGCCAGCAGCTTGGAAGGGGGCGCTGGGGCCAACGTCCTGACTTTC. It translates to CASSLEGGAGANVLTF. Full variable domain (outside the CDR3, taken from reference TRBV5-5 and TRBJ2-6): DAGVTQSPTHLIKTRGQQVTLRCSPISGHKSVSWYQQVLGQGPQFIFQYYEKEERGRGNFPDRFSARQFPNYSSELNVNALLLGDSALYLCASSLEGGAGANVLTFGAGSRLTVL.

The chain combines TRBV11-1 with TRBJ2-3; D perhaps matches TRBD1 (6 bases). Germline V gives CDR1 SGHAT, CDR2 FQDESV (reference sequence). The CDR3 sequence is 15 residues long. Trimming took off 2 bases at V and 2 bases at J, with 11 bases between the two ends. The CDR3 spells CASSLWGPNTDTQYF. For the CDR3, the DNA is TGTGCCAGCAGCTTATGGGGGCCTAACACAGATACGCAGTATTTT.

This clonotype was seen only a few times. This chain links TRBV4-3 with TRBJ2-1; 7 bases map to TRBD2. The CDR3 has 17 amino acids. The trim removed 1 base at V and 8 bases at J, leaving 14 bases unmatched. The germline V gene has CDR1 LGHNA and CDR2 YSLEER. CDR3 in DNA: TGCGCCAGCAGCCAAGGATCTGGAGCGGGGAAAAGGGATGAGCAGTTCTTC. It yields the protein CASSQGSGAGKRDEQFF.

The gene calls are TRBV6-2 or TRBV6-3 and TRBJ2-7, with D possibly matching TRBD1 (5 bases). CDR3 length: 14 residues. CDR1 and CDR2 from the germline V gene are MNHEY and SVGEGT. Trimming shortened V by 0 bases and J by 5 bases, and 11 bases separated the two germline ends. CDR3 protein: CASSYSQGTHEQYF. In DNA form, the CDR3 reads TGTGCCAGCAGTTACTCGCAGGGTACCCACGAGCAGTACTTC.

This clonotype has just a few counts. The rearrangement uses TRBV11-2 and TRBJ2-1; 12 bases are shared with TRBD2. Germline trimming cut 1 base from V and 6 bases from J; bases unmatched to any gene: 13. The CDR3 contains 19 residues. Germline loops: CDR1 SGHAT, CDR2 FQNNGV. CDR3 in amino acids: CASSLGPEALAGGFNEQFF. The CDR3 DNA reads as TGTGCCAGCAGCTTAGGTCCCGAAGCTCTAGCGGGGGGGTTCAATGAGCAGTTCTTC. Using reference TRBV11-2 and TRBJ2-1 for the parts outside the CDR3, the full variable domain is EAGVAQSPRYKIIEKRQSVAFWCNPISGHATLYWYQQILGQGPKLLIQFQNNGVVDDSQLPKDRFSAERLKGVDSTLKIQPAKLEDSAVYLCASSLGPEALAGGFNEQFFGPGTRLTVL.